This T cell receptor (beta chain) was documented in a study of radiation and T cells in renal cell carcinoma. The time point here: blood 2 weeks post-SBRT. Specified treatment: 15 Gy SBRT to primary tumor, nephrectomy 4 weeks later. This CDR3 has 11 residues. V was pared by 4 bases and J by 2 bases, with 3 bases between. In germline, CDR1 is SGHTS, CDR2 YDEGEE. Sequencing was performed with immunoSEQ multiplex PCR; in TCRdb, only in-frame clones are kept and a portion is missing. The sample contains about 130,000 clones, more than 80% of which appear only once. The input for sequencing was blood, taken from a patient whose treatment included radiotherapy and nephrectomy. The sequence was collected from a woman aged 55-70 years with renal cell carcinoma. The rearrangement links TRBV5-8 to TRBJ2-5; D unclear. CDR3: CASSMQETQYF. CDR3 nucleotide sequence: TGTGCCAGCAGCATGCAAGAGACCCAGTACTTC.